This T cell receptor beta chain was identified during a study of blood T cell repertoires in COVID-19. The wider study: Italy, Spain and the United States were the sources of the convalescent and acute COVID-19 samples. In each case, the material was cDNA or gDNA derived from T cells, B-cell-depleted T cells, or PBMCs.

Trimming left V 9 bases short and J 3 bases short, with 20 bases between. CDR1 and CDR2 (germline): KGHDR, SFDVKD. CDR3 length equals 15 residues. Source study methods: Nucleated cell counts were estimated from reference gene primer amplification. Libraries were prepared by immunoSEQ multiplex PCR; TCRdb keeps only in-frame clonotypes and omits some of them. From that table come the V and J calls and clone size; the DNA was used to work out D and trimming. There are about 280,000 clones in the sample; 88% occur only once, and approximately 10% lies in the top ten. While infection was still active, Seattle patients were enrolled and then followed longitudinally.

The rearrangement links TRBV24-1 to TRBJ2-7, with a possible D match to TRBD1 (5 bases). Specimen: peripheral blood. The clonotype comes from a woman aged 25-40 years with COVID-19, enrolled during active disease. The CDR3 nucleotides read TGTGCCACCTTGCGACAGACATCAGACAACTACGAGCAGTACTTC. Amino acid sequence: CATLRQTSDNYEQYF.